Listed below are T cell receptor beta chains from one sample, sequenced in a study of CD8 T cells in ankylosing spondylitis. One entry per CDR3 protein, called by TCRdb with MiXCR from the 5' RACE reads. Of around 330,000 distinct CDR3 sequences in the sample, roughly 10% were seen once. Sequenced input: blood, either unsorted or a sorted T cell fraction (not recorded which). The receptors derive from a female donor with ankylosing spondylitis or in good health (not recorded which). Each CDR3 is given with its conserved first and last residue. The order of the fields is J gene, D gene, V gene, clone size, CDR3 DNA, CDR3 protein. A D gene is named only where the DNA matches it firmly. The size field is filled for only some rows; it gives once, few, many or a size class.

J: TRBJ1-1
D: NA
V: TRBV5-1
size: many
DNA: TGCGCCAGCAGCTTGCTACCGGGCGCCCAGAACACTGAAGCTTTCTTT
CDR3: CASSLLPGAQNTEAFF

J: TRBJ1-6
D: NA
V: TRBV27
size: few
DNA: TGTGCCAGCAGTTTTTCATCCGTAGGTTCCCTCCACTTT
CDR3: CASSFSSVGSLHF

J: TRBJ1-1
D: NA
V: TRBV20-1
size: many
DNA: TGCAGTGCTAGAGAGGCGAGCACTGAAGCTTTCTTT
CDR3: CSAREASTEAFF

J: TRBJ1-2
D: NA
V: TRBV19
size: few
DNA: TGTGCCAGTAGTTCTACGCGGTATGGCTACACCTTC
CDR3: CASSSTRYGYTF

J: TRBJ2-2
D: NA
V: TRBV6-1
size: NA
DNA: TGTGCCAGCAGGGGGGGTTCTTTCACCGGGGAGCTGTTTTTT
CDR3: CASRGGSFTGELFF

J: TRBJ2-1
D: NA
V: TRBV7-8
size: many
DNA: TGTGCCAGCAGCTTAGGGAGGGGTTTATATGAGCAGTTCTTC
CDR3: CASSLGRGLYEQFF

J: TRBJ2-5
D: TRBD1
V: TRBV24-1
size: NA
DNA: TGTGCCACCAGTGATAGACAGGGTTTTCGGGAGACCCAGTACTTC
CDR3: CATSDRQGFRETQYF

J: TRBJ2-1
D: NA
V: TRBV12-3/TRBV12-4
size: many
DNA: TGTGCCAGCAGTACCGAAACTAGACGTAATGAGCAGTTCTTC
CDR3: CASSTETRRNEQFF

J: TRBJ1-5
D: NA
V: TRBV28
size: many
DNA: TGTGCCAGCAGTTTATCTTTCGGGGCCAATCAGCCCCAGCATTTT
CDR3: CASSLSFGANQPQHF

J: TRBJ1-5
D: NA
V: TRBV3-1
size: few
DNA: TGTGCCAGCAGCCAAGTGAGTGGCGGCAATCAGCCCCAGCATTTT
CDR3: CASSQVSGGNQPQHF

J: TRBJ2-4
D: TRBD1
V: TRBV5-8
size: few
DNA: TGTGCCAGCAGCTCCGACAGGGCGGTTCAGTACTTC
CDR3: CASSSDRAVQYF